The rows below give T cell receptor beta chains drawn from one sample of a study of cytomegalovirus exposure and HLA in healthy donors. Generated by immunoSEQ multiplex PCR, the TCRdb table keeps only in-frame clones and is missing some. The sample consists of 100,000 to 120,000 clones, about 80% of them appearing once. The sequenced sample was PBMCs. These receptor sequences come from a woman aged 60-75 years in good health and CMV-seropositive. CDR3s include the opening cysteine and the closing phenylalanine or tryptophan. A D gene is named only where the DNA matches it firmly. Size values are once, few and many counts, or a class for expanded clones, and some rows have none.

v_gene	abundance	j_gene	len	d_gene	CDR3aa	CDR3nt
TRBV7-6	.	TRBJ2-7	14	.	CASSLGSSPYEQYF	TGTGCCAGCAGCTTAGGCTCAAGCCCCTACGAGCAGTACTTC
TRBV30	.	TRBJ2-7	11	.	CAWSVLGEQYF	TGTGCCTGGAGTGTACTAGGAGAGCAGTACTTC
TRBV6-1	.	TRBJ2-5	13	TRBD2	CASTSGAQETQYF	TGTGCCAGCACTAGCGGGGCCCAAGAGACCCAGTACTTC
TRBV28	.	TRBJ1-2	10	.	CAGRYYGYTF	TGTGCCGGCAGGTATTATGGCTACACCTTC
TRBV28	once	TRBJ1-5	15	.	CASSTTGFGRQPQHF	TGTGCCAGCAGCACCACAGGGTTCGGTCGTCAGCCCCAGCATTTT
TRBV4-2	.	TRBJ2-3	17	.	CASSQEWIAVSTDTQYF	TGTGCCAGCAGCCAAGAATGGATAGCGGTTAGCACAGATACGCAGTATTTT
TRBV5-1	few	TRBJ2-6	17	TRBD1	CASSSGTGVSGANVLTF	TGCGCCAGCAGCTCCGGGACAGGGGTCTCTGGGGCCAACGTCCTGACTTTC
TRBV28	.	TRBJ2-7	14	.	CASSLSLGDYEQYF	TGTGCCAGCAGTTTATCACTGGGAGACTACGAGCAGTACTTC
TRBV11-2	.	TRBJ2-7	16	.	CASSIVMGGGAYEQYF	TGTGCCAGCAGCATCGTGATGGGTGGTGGAGCCTACGAGCAGTACTTC
TRBV6-6	.	TRBJ2-7	13	TRBD1	CASSFPGQNEQYF	TGTGCCAGCAGTTTCCCGGGACAGAACGAGCAGTACTTC
TRBV6-6	.	TRBJ1-2	16	.	CASRSFVAGGNYGYTF	TGTGCCAGCCGCTCATTCGTGGCAGGCGGGAACTATGGCTACACCTTC
TRBV10-3	.	TRBJ2-7	16	TRBD1	CAISELQGGSSYEQYF	TGTGCCATCAGTGAGTTACAGGGGGGTAGCTCCTACGAGCAGTACTTC
TRBV10-2	.	TRBJ1-1	17	TRBD1	CASSSRRDRGRLAEAFF	TGCGCCAGCAGTTCGAGGAGGGACAGGGGTAGGCTGGCTGAAGCTTTCTTT
TRBV21-1	.	TRBJ1-4	16	.	CASSTARGSPNEKLFF	TGTGCCAGCAGCACGGCCAGGGGATCTCCGAATGAAAAACTGTTTTTT
TRBV6-4	.	TRBJ2-1	11	.	CASRGLDEQFF	TGTGCCAGCCGAGGCTTGGATGAGCAGTTCTTC
TRBV5-6	once	TRBJ1-2	15	TRBD1	CASSLGQGRWDGYTF	TGTGCCAGCAGCTTGGGACAGGGGCGCTGGGATGGCTACACCTTC
TRBV7-9	.	TRBJ2-2	14	.	CSSSLFGSSGELFF	TGTTCCAGCAGCTTATTCGGGTCTTCCGGGGAGCTGTTTTTT
TRBV11-2	once	TRBJ2-1	10	.	CASGAAEQFF	TGTGCCAGCGGGGCCGCCGAGCAGTTCTTC
TRBV4-2	.	TRBJ2-1	15	TRBD2	CASSRSGSSYNEQFF	TGTGCCAGCAGCCGTAGCGGGAGCTCCTACAATGAGCAGTTCTTC
TRBV29-1	.	TRBJ2-7	13	TRBD1	CSVGDRASYEQYF	TGCAGCGTAGGAGACAGGGCGTCCTACGAGCAGTACTTC
TRBV29-1	few	TRBJ2-3	13	.	CSAESDMIDTQYF	TGCAGCGCCGAGTCAGACATGATCGATACGCAGTATTTT
TRBV28	.	TRBJ1-2	12	.	CAADQVNYGYTF	TGTGCCGCAGACCAGGTCAACTATGGCTACACCTTC
TRBV2	.	TRBJ2-3	16	.	CASSEIASRRTDTQYF	TGTGCCAGCAGTGAAATTGCTAGCCGACGCACAGATACGCAGTATTTT
TRBV5-1	.	TRBJ2-5	14	.	CASPINRGQETQYF	TGCGCCAGCCCGATAAACCGGGGCCAAGAGACCCAGTACTTC
TRBV28	once	TRBJ1-3	11	.	CASRHRNTIYF	TGTGCCAGCAGACATAGAAACACCATATATTTT
TRBV19	.	TRBJ1-2	14	.	CASSPSGTSWGYTF	TGTGCCAGTAGTCCCAGCGGGACCAGTTGGGGCTACACCTTC
TRBV28	once	TRBJ2-7	14	TRBD2	CASSLTGGVYEQYF	TGTGCCAGCAGTCTGACGGGAGGAGTCTACGAGCAGTACTTC
TRBV5-1	.	TRBJ2-5	12	.	CASSLTEETQYF	TGCGCCAGCAGCTTGACAGAAGAGACCCAGTACTTC
TRBV18	once	TRBJ2-3	15	.	CASSLFTGLADTQYF	TGTGCCAGCTCACTGTTTACAGGGTTGGCAGATACGCAGTATTTT
TRBV5-1	.	TRBJ1-1	16	.	CASSLRQGLMNTEAFF	TGCGCCAGCAGCTTGCGGCAGGGCCTCATGAACACTGAAGCTTTCTTT
TRBV6-1	.	TRBJ2-7	14	TRBD2	CASTAGGAWGEQYF	TGTGCCAGTACAGCCGGGGGGGCCTGGGGCGAGCAGTACTTC
TRBV30	.	TRBJ1-1	12	.	CAWSVTGEMAFF	TGTGCCTGGAGTGTTACGGGGGAAATGGCTTTCTTT
TRBV19	.	TRBJ2-7	14	.	CASAAAASSYEQYF	TGTGCCAGCGCAGCGGCAGCGAGCTCCTACGAGCAGTACTTC
TRBV6-5	.	TRBJ2-1	16	TRBD2	CASSYSMGGIYNEQFF	TGTGCCAGCAGTTACTCGATGGGGGGGATTTACAATGAGCAGTTCTTC
TRBV28	.	TRBJ2-3	20	.	CASRTLIRKGHVTSTDTQYF	TGTGCCAGCAGAACCCTTATACGAAAGGGACATGTGACAAGCACAGATACGCAGTATTTT
TRBV2	once	TRBJ1-6	14	.	CASSVGRGYSPLHF	TGTGCCAGCAGTGTTGGCAGGGGATATTCACCCCTCCACTTT
TRBV5-5	.	TRBJ1-2	14	.	CASSPDSGGYGYTF	TGTGCCAGCAGCCCGGACTCCGGGGGTTATGGCTACACCTTC
TRBV4-2	few	TRBJ1-2	12	.	CASSRSIYGYTF	TGTGCCAGCAGCCGGAGTATTTATGGCTACACCTTC
TRBV19	.	TRBJ1-1	11	.	CASSMQFEAFF	TGTGCCAGTAGTATGCAGTTTGAAGCTTTCTTT
TRBV5-1	once	TRBJ2-7	15	.	CASSLEAAGRYEQYF	TGCGCCAGCAGCTTGGAGGCAGCTGGGAGGTACGAGCAGTACTTC
TRBV11-2	.	TRBJ2-7	17	.	CASSLGLTWGESYEQYF	TGTGCCAGCAGCTTAGGTTTGACATGGGGCGAATCCTACGAGCAGTACTTC
TRBV13	.	TRBJ1-1	12	.	CASSRGNSEAFF	TGTGCCAGCAGCAGGGGGAATTCTGAAGCTTTCTTT
TRBV6-1	.	TRBJ1-3	12	.	CASRTAGNTIYF	TGTGCCAGCAGGACAGCTGGAAACACCATATATTTT
TRBV18	.	TRBJ2-7	13	.	CASSPPGSYEQYF	TGTGCCAGCTCACCACCGGGCAGCTACGAGCAGTACTTC
TRBV29-1	few	TRBJ2-5	14	.	CSVRTAITQETQYF	TGCAGCGTTCGAACTGCCATCACCCAAGAGACCCAGTACTTC
TRBV9	.	TRBJ2-5	14	.	CASSSSVREETQYF	TGTGCCAGCAGCTCTTCTGTCCGGGAAGAGACCCAGTACTTC
TRBV9	.	TRBJ2-1	13	.	CASSGGVYNEQFF	TGTGCCAGCAGCGGGGGGGTATACAATGAGCAGTTCTTC
TRBV2	.	TRBJ1-3	14	.	CASRAISSGNTIYF	TGTGCCAGCAGGGCCATAAGCTCTGGAAACACCATATATTTT
TRBV29-1	.	TRBJ2-3	10	.	CSVGVDTQYF	TGCAGCGTTGGAGTGGATACGCAGTATTTT
TRBV6-4	few	TRBJ1-6	14	TRBD1	CASRRDREGSPLHF	TGTGCCAGCAGACGGGACAGGGAGGGTTCACCCCTCCACTTT
TRBV27	once	TRBJ2-7	16	TRBD1	CASRTFMGQGGLEQYF	TGTGCCAGCAGAACCTTTATGGGACAGGGTGGTCTCGAGCAGTACTTC
TRBV10-3	.	TRBJ2-1	12	.	CAISGRADEQFF	TGTGCCATCTCGGGCAGGGCGGATGAGCAGTTCTTC
TRBV28	.	TRBJ1-5	15	.	CASTLGGRGNQPQHF	TGTGCCAGCACCTTGGGAGGTAGAGGCAATCAGCCCCAGCATTTT
TRBV9	.	TRBJ1-3	13	.	CASSVSAGNTIYF	TGTGCCAGCAGCGTATCCGCTGGAAACACCATATATTTT
TRBV2	.	TRBJ2-7	13	.	CASTILLGTEQYF	TGTGCCAGCACGATCCTACTCGGGACAGAGCAGTACTTC
TRBV28	.	TRBJ2-1	15	.	CASSSLAETHNEQFF	TGTGCCAGCAGTTCCCTAGCCGAAACCCACAATGAGCAGTTCTTC
TRBV7-9	few	TRBJ1-3	19	TRBD1	CASSLMGAGGLTSGNTIYF	TGTGCCAGCAGCTTAATGGGGGCAGGGGGGCTAACCTCTGGAAACACCATATATTTT
TRBV19	.	TRBJ1-5	14	.	CASSTGGLRQPQHF	TGTGCCAGTAGTACGGGGGGGCTCCGTCAGCCCCAGCATTTT